The 10 T cell receptor beta chains listed next were all sequenced from one sample in a study of T cell responses to AZD1222 COVID-19 vaccine. Sequencing used immunoSEQ multiplex PCR; TCRdb keeps in-frame clones, though not all of them. The table includes tens of thousands of clones, 65% to 85% detected once. Sequencing used peripheral blood, obtained on day 0 of MenACWY control vaccination. The source is an adult in good health.

This chain joins TRBV2 and TRBJ1-1; D is unresolved. Germline CDR1 and CDR2: SNHLY and FYNNEI. V was pared by 4 bases and J by 2 bases, with 11 bases between. The CDR3 loop spans 14 amino acids. The CDR3 DNA follows: TGTGCCAGCAGTGTGGCCAGACAAAACACTGAAGCTTTCTTT. This codes for CASSVARQNTEAFF.

This clone was observed once. The V call is TRBV6-5, the J call TRBJ2-2; D is unresolved. Germline V gene sequence: CDR1 MNHEY, CDR2 SVGAGI. Trimming pared 1 base from V and 2 bases from J, leaving 8 bases between. The CDR3 is 15 residues long. The CDR3 loop reads CASSYLGFNTGELFF. The CDR3, as DNA: TGTGCCAGCAGTTACTTGGGATTTAACACCGGGGAGCTGTTTTTT.

The chain carries TRBV4-1 and TRBJ1-2, with D perhaps matching TRBD1 (5 bases). The germline V and J ends were trimmed by 1 base and 2 bases, with 14 bases remaining between them. This CDR3 contains 16 residues. Germline-derived CDR1 and CDR2 are MGHRA and YSYEKL. The CDR3 loop is CASSQGSARDNYGYTF. The CDR3 DNA reads as TGCGCCAGCAGCCAAGGGTCCGCCCGGGACAACTATGGCTACACCTTC.

The chain joins TRBV9 to TRBJ2-3; D call uncertain. The germline V gene encodes CDR1 SGDLS and CDR2 YYNGEE. The CDR3 consists of 11 residues. V was pared by 3 bases and J by 4 bases, with 3 bases between. The CDR3 nucleotides are TGTGCCAGCAGCGACTCAGATACGCAGTATTTT. The encoded protein is CASSDSDTQYF.

The chain is built from TRBV3-1 (or the pseudogene TRBV3-2) and TRBJ2-2; 9 bases agree with TRBD2. The germline V gene encodes CDR1 LGHDT and CDR2 YNNKEL (reference sequence). V trimming: 11 bases; J trimming: 7 bases; junction bases outside the gene matches: 14. The CDR3 runs 15 residues. The CDR3 DNA reads as TGTGCCCCCAGCCCCCGGGCGGGGGGGGGCGGGGAGCTGTTTTTT. Translation gives CAPSPRAGGGGELFF.

This chain joins TRBV9 and TRBJ1-1; 8 nucleotides agree with TRBD1. Germline lookup yields CDR1 SGDLS and CDR2 YYNGEE. The CDR3 has 15 residues. Unmatched junction bases numbered 8, after V lost 3 bases and J lost 4 bases. As DNA, the CDR3 is TGTGCCAGCAGCGCGCTTCAGGGGGCCAGCACTGAAGCTTTCTTT. This encodes CASSALQGASTEAFF.

The chain links TRBV15 to TRBJ2-1; D is unresolved. The V end lost 1 base, the J end lost 9 bases, and 7 bases lay between the germline ends. CDR1 and CDR2 from the germline V gene are LNHNV and YYDKDF (reference sequence). The CDR3 is made up of 12 amino acids. The CDR3 coding sequence is TGTGCCACCAGCAGAGGGTGGACTGAGCAGTTCTTC. This gives the protein CATSRGWTEQFF.

The J gene is TRBJ1-1, the V gene TRBV15; D unclear. Germline V gene lookup returns CDR1 LNHNV and CDR2 YYDKDF (reference sequence). Trimming stripped 0 bases from V and 7 bases from J, with 15 bases between. The CDR3 extends over 15 amino acids. CDR3 sequence: CATSRDRRRQSEAFF. For the CDR3, the DNA is TGTGCCACCAGCAGAGATCGTAGACGGCAAAGTGAAGCTTTCTTT. Filled out from reference TRBV15 and TRBJ1-1, the complete variable domain reads DAMVIQNPRYQVTQFGKPVTLSCSQTLNHNVMYWYQQKSSQAPKLLFHYYDKDFNNEADTPDNFQSRRPNTSFCFLDIRSPGLGDTAMYLCATSRDRRRQSEAFFGQGTRLTVV.

J is TRBJ2-3 and V is TRBV6-4; 12 bases are a match to TRBD2. CDR1 and CDR2 from the germline V gene are MRHNA and SNTAGT. The V gene end was trimmed by 0 bases and the J gene end by 5 bases; junction bases not matched to a gene: 0. CDR3 length equals 15 residues. The CDR3 spells CASSDSTSGGDTQYF. DNA for the CDR3: TGTGCCAGCAGTGACTCGACTAGCGGGGGAGATACGCAGTATTTT.

This chain links TRBV5-1 with TRBJ2-1; TRBD1 is a possible D gene (5 bases). CDR1 is SGHRS, CDR2 YFSETQ, per germline. This CDR3 region has 15 residues. Trimming cost V 3 bases and J 5 bases, with 15 bases left between them. CDR3 sequence reads: CASSWRQKVDNEQFF. The CDR3 DNA is TGCGCCAGCAGCTGGAGACAGAAAGTGGACAATGAGCAGTTCTTC.